A selection of T cell receptor beta chains follows, all from one sample in a study of shared clonotypes between healthy human individuals. Libraries were prepared by immunoSEQ multiplex PCR; TCRdb keeps only in-frame clonotypes and omits some of them. The table has some 630,000 clones, approximately 96% seen once. The sequenced sample consisted of naive CD8+ T cells sorted from blood. The receptor source for this set is a woman aged 25 to 39 in good health. Both conserved end residues are part of each CDR3. Fields, in order: CDR3 length, V gene, clone size, D gene, J gene, CDR3 protein, CDR3 DNA. The D gene is left open where the match is weak. The listing skips clone size in some rows; elsewhere it reads once, few, many or a size class.

cdr3_length: 16; v_call: TRBV2; clone_size: .; d_call: TRBD1; j_call: TRBJ1-6; cdr3_aa: CASSEGTGYEDSPLHF; cdr3_nt: TGTGCCAGCAGTGAAGGGACAGGGTATGAGGATTCACCCCTCCACTTT
cdr3_length: 16; v_call: TRBV7-8; clone_size: .; d_call: TRBD1; j_call: TRBJ2-1; cdr3_aa: CASSLAPGTEFNEQFF; cdr3_nt: TGTGCCAGCAGCTTAGCCCCCGGGACAGAATTCAATGAGCAGTTCTTC
cdr3_length: 14; v_call: TRBV2; clone_size: .; d_call: .; j_call: TRBJ2-1; cdr3_aa: CASRKTGAINEQFF; cdr3_nt: TGTGCCAGCAGGAAGACAGGAGCAATAAATGAGCAGTTCTTC
cdr3_length: 14; v_call: TRBV7-9; clone_size: once; d_call: TRBD2; j_call: TRBJ2-1; cdr3_aa: CASSWGLAGDEQFF; cdr3_nt: TGTGCCAGCAGCTGGGGACTAGCGGGAGACGAGCAGTTCTTC
cdr3_length: 12; v_call: TRBV9; clone_size: once; d_call: .; j_call: TRBJ1-2; cdr3_aa: CASRGLNYGYTF; cdr3_nt: TGTGCCAGCAGGGGGCTCAACTATGGCTACACCTTC
cdr3_length: 17; v_call: TRBV9; clone_size: once; d_call: TRBD2; j_call: TRBJ2-5; cdr3_aa: CASSPVIAGGPSETQYF; cdr3_nt: TGTGCCAGCAGCCCCGTAATAGCGGGAGGGCCGTCAGAGACCCAGTACTTC
cdr3_length: 17; v_call: TRBV5-1; clone_size: .; d_call: TRBD2; j_call: TRBJ2-3; cdr3_aa: CASRRGTSGGLTDTQYF; cdr3_nt: TGCGCCAGCAGACGCGGGACTAGCGGGGGACTCACAGATACGCAGTATTTT
cdr3_length: 13; v_call: TRBV29-1; clone_size: .; d_call: TRBD2; j_call: TRBJ2-1; cdr3_aa: CSVRTRDYNEQFF; cdr3_nt: TGCAGCGTCAGGACTAGGGATTACAATGAGCAGTTCTTC
cdr3_length: 15; v_call: TRBV7-2; clone_size: .; d_call: TRBD1; j_call: TRBJ2-7; cdr3_aa: CASSSTGGFSYEQYF; cdr3_nt: TGTGCCAGCAGCTCGACAGGGGGGTTTAGCTACGAGCAGTACTTC
cdr3_length: 16; v_call: TRBV4-1; clone_size: .; d_call: TRBD2; j_call: TRBJ2-1; cdr3_aa: CASSQPAGLDYNEQFF; cdr3_nt: TGCGCCAGCAGCCAGCCTGCGGGACTAGACTACAATGAGCAGTTCTTC
cdr3_length: 15; v_call: TRBV5-1; clone_size: .; d_call: .; j_call: TRBJ2-5; cdr3_aa: CASSTGSRVGETQYF; cdr3_nt: TGCGCCAGCAGCACCGGCAGCCGGGTTGGAGAGACCCAGTACTTC
cdr3_length: 14; v_call: TRBV6-5; clone_size: .; d_call: .; j_call: TRBJ1-1; cdr3_aa: CASSYSKYDTEAFF; cdr3_nt: TGTGCCAGCAGTTACTCGAAATACGACACTGAAGCTTTCTTT
cdr3_length: 14; v_call: TRBV4-2; clone_size: .; d_call: .; j_call: TRBJ2-5; cdr3_aa: CASSQGTGQETQYF; cdr3_nt: TGTGCCAGCAGCCAGGGGACTGGACAAGAGACCCAGTACTTC
cdr3_length: 14; v_call: TRBV28; clone_size: .; d_call: .; j_call: TRBJ2-3; cdr3_aa: CASRLGIATDTQYF; cdr3_nt: TGTGCCAGCAGACTCGGGATCGCCACAGATACGCAGTATTTT
cdr3_length: 15; v_call: TRBV19; clone_size: .; d_call: .; j_call: TRBJ2-1; cdr3_aa: CASSGDSGPYNEQFF; cdr3_nt: TGTGCCAGTAGTGGCGACAGTGGTCCCTACAATGAGCAGTTCTTC
cdr3_length: 15; v_call: TRBV5-4; clone_size: .; d_call: TRBD1; j_call: TRBJ2-3; cdr3_aa: CASSRATGGTDTQYF; cdr3_nt: TGTGCCAGCAGCCGTGCGACAGGGGGCACAGATACGCAGTATTTT